This is a list of T cell receptor beta chains from one sample in a study of pediatric ulcerative colitis. Sequencing was performed with immunoSEQ multiplex PCR; in TCRdb, only in-frame clones are kept and a portion is missing. The data show around 22,000 clones, around 69% seen once. Sequenced input: gut tissue. The receptors here all came from a boy younger than 18 with severe ulcerative colitis. The CDR3 runs from the conserved cysteine through the conserved F or W. A D gene is named only where the DNA matches it firmly. The listing skips clone size in some rows; elsewhere it reads once, few, many or a size class.

v_gene: TRBV4-1
d_gene: TRBD1
j_gene: TRBJ2-7
abundance: -
CDR3aa: CASSRSGTAYEQYF
CDR3nt: TGCGCCAGCAGCCGATCCGGGACAGCCTACGAGCAGTACTTC

v_gene: TRBV9
d_gene: -
j_gene: TRBJ1-1
abundance: once
CDR3aa: CASSVQGGNTEAFF
CDR3nt: TGTGCCAGCAGCGTACAGGGAGGGAACACTGAAGCTTTCTTT

v_gene: TRBV5-1
d_gene: -
j_gene: TRBJ1-2
abundance: -
CDR3aa: CASSLVPGRNGGYTF
CDR3nt: TGCGCCAGCAGCTTGGTCCCGGGGAGGAACGGTGGCTACACCTTC

v_gene: TRBV7-3
d_gene: TRBD2
j_gene: TRBJ2-3
abundance: -
CDR3aa: CASSPSGGTTDTQYF
CDR3nt: TGTGCCAGCAGCCCTAGCGGGGGGACCACAGATACGCAGTATTTT

v_gene: TRBV6-4
d_gene: TRBD1
j_gene: TRBJ2-1
abundance: -
CDR3aa: CASSEGQEYNEQFF
CDR3nt: TGTGCCAGCAGTGAGGGACAGGAGTACAATGAGCAGTTCTTC

v_gene: TRBV30
d_gene: -
j_gene: TRBJ2-3
abundance: -
CDR3aa: CAWTSRGARGYTDTQYF
CDR3nt: TGTGCCTGGACATCGCGCGGGGCTCGGGGGTACACAGATACGCAGTATTTT

v_gene: TRBV7-3
d_gene: TRBD1
j_gene: TRBJ2-1
abundance: -
CDR3aa: CASSLDRGSYNEQFF
CDR3nt: TGTGCCAGCAGCCTGGACAGGGGATCTTACAATGAGCAGTTCTTC

v_gene: TRBV11-2
d_gene: -
j_gene: TRBJ1-1
abundance: -
CDR3aa: CASSLGPQNTEAFF
CDR3nt: TGTGCCAGCAGCTTAGGGCCACAGAACACTGAAGCTTTCTTT

v_gene: TRBV30
d_gene: TRBD1
j_gene: TRBJ1-1
abundance: -
CDR3aa: CAWSDHRGEAFF
CDR3nt: TGTGCCTGGAGTGACCACAGGGGTGAAGCTTTCTTT

v_gene: TRBV5-4
d_gene: TRBD1
j_gene: TRBJ2-5
abundance: few
CDR3aa: CASSSDRNRGRQETQYF
CDR3nt: TGTGCCAGCAGCTCGGACCGAAACAGGGGGCGGCAAGAGACCCAGTACTTC

v_gene: TRBV19
d_gene: -
j_gene: TRBJ2-4
abundance: few
CDR3aa: CASSLPAAKNIQYF
CDR3nt: TGTGCCAGTAGTCTCCCGGCAGCCAAAAACATTCAGTACTTC

v_gene: TRBV6-5
d_gene: TRBD1
j_gene: TRBJ1-6
abundance: -
CDR3aa: CASSAGQGANSPLHF
CDR3nt: TGTGCCAGCAGTGCCGGACAGGGAGCTAATTCACCCCTCCACTTT

v_gene: TRBV5-1
d_gene: -
j_gene: TRBJ1-1
abundance: -
CDR3aa: CASSLTGAGHTEAFF
CDR3nt: TGCGCCAGCAGCTTGACGGGGGCCGGCCACACTGAAGCTTTCTTT

v_gene: TRBV19
d_gene: -
j_gene: TRBJ1-2
abundance: few
CDR3aa: CASSIEGGYGYTF
CDR3nt: TGTGCCAGTAGTATAGAGGGGGGATATGGCTACACCTTC

v_gene: TRBV7-2
d_gene: TRBD1
j_gene: TRBJ1-2
abundance: -
CDR3aa: CASSLASPETGAYGYTF
CDR3nt: TGTGCCAGCAGCTTAGCGTCCCCGGAGACAGGGGCCTATGGCTACACCTTC

v_gene: TRBV10-3
d_gene: TRBD1
j_gene: TRBJ1-6
abundance: -
CDR3aa: CAISEFGTGGNSPLHF
CDR3nt: TGTGCCATCAGTGAGTTCGGAACAGGGGGTAATTCACCCCTCCACTTT

v_gene: TRBV7-9
d_gene: -
j_gene: TRBJ1-3
abundance: -
CDR3aa: CAIGGDSGGNTIYF
CDR3nt: TGTGCCATCGGGGGGGATAGCGGTGGAAACACCATATATTTT

v_gene: TRBV7-3
d_gene: -
j_gene: TRBJ2-4
abundance: -
CDR3aa: CASSPDSVGIQYF
CDR3nt: TGTGCCAGCAGCCCTGACTCGGTTGGCATTCAGTACTTC

v_gene: TRBV6-5
d_gene: -
j_gene: TRBJ1-6
abundance: few
CDR3aa: CASRVLANNSPLHF
CDR3nt: TGTGCCTCGCGAGTCCTTGCTAATAATTCACCCCTCCACTTT

v_gene: TRBV6-5
d_gene: TRBD1
j_gene: TRBJ1-2
abundance: -
CDR3aa: CASRPGTGNYGYTF
CDR3nt: TGTGCCAGCCGTCCCGGGACAGGGAACTATGGCTACACCTTC

v_gene: TRBV5-1
d_gene: -
j_gene: TRBJ2-2
abundance: -
CDR3aa: CASSLLPPGELFF
CDR3nt: TGCGCCAGCAGCTTGCTTCCCCCCGGGGAGCTGTTTTTT

v_gene: TRBV30
d_gene: -
j_gene: TRBJ1-1
abundance: -
CDR3aa: CAWGTGGTEAFF
CDR3nt: TGTGCCTGGGGGACGGGTGGGACTGAAGCTTTCTTT

v_gene: TRBV5-4
d_gene: TRBD2
j_gene: TRBJ2-1
abundance: medium-sized
CDR3aa: CASSLGGGAGNEQFF
CDR3nt: TGTGCCAGCAGCTTGGGCGGGGGGGCCGGTAATGAGCAGTTCTTC

v_gene: TRBV9
d_gene: -
j_gene: TRBJ1-1
abundance: few
CDR3aa: CASSGGQLNTEAFF
CDR3nt: TGTGCCAGCAGCGGAGGACAGTTGAACACTGAAGCTTTCTTT

v_gene: TRBV5-1
d_gene: -
j_gene: TRBJ2-6
abundance: -
CDR3aa: CASTPSGANVLTF
CDR3nt: TGCGCCAGCACCCCCAGCGGGGCCAACGTCCTGACTTTC

v_gene: TRBV5-8
d_gene: -
j_gene: TRBJ2-7
abundance: -
CDR3aa: CASSLSYTGEQYF
CDR3nt: TGTGCCAGCAGCTTGTCCTATACTGGCGAGCAGTACTTC

v_gene: TRBV7-9
d_gene: TRBD1
j_gene: TRBJ1-1
abundance: once
CDR3aa: CASTRGQADQNTEAFF
CDR3nt: TGTGCCAGCACCCGGGGACAGGCCGACCAGAACACTGAAGCTTTCTTT

v_gene: TRBV5-1
d_gene: TRBD1
j_gene: TRBJ1-4
abundance: -
CDR3aa: CASSFGVGQGNEKLFF
CDR3nt: TGCGCCAGCAGTTTTGGCGTTGGACAGGGAAATGAAAAACTGTTTTTT

v_gene: TRBV5-4
d_gene: -
j_gene: TRBJ2-1
abundance: -
CDR3aa: CASSLMGFGNEQFF
CDR3nt: TGTGCCAGCAGCTTGATGGGATTCGGCAATGAGCAGTTCTTC

v_gene: TRBV5-3
d_gene: -
j_gene: TRBJ2-1
abundance: -
CDR3aa: CASSLGGNEQFF
CDR3nt: TGTGCCAGCAGCTTGGGGGGTAATGAGCAGTTCTTC

v_gene: TRBV28
d_gene: -
j_gene: TRBJ1-2
abundance: -
CDR3aa: CASRDPSAHGYTF
CDR3nt: TGTGCCAGCAGGGACCCGTCGGCCCATGGCTACACCTTC

v_gene: TRBV5-8
d_gene: -
j_gene: TRBJ2-7
abundance: -
CDR3aa: CASSLAGIGSAEQYF
CDR3nt: TGTGCCAGCAGCTTGGCAGGGATTGGTTCAGCCGAGCAGTACTTC

v_gene: TRBV11-3
d_gene: -
j_gene: TRBJ1-1
abundance: -
CDR3aa: CASSDGIEAFF
CDR3nt: TGTGCCAGCAGCGACGGGATTGAAGCTTTCTTT

v_gene: TRBV6-5
d_gene: TRBD1
j_gene: TRBJ1-2
abundance: few
CDR3aa: CASSRGQVYGYTF
CDR3nt: TGTGCCAGCAGCAGGGGGCAGGTCTATGGCTACACCTTC

v_gene: TRBV5-1
d_gene: -
j_gene: TRBJ1-1
abundance: -
CDR3aa: CASSRDRNTEAFF
CDR3nt: TGCGCCAGCAGCCGTGACAGGAACACTGAAGCTTTCTTT

v_gene: TRBV5-6
d_gene: TRBD1
j_gene: TRBJ1-4
abundance: -
CDR3aa: CASRDRGNEKLFF
CDR3nt: TGTGCCAGCAGGGACAGGGGTAATGAAAAACTGTTTTTT

v_gene: TRBV5-6
d_gene: -
j_gene: TRBJ2-5
abundance: -
CDR3aa: CASSDRSLETQYF
CDR3nt: TGTGCCAGCAGCGACCGCAGTTTGGAGACCCAGTACTTC

v_gene: TRBV5-1
d_gene: -
j_gene: TRBJ1-1
abundance: -
CDR3aa: CASSYGALNTEAFF
CDR3nt: TGCGCCAGCAGCTACGGGGCGCTGAACACTGAAGCTTTCTTT

v_gene: TRBV13
d_gene: -
j_gene: TRBJ2-3
abundance: medium-sized
CDR3aa: CASSLGMTTDTQYF
CDR3nt: TGTGCCAGCAGCTTGGGGATGACCACAGATACGCAGTATTTT

v_gene: TRBV4-3
d_gene: TRBD2
j_gene: TRBJ2-1
abundance: -
CDR3aa: CASSQGLAGYNEQFF
CDR3nt: TGCGCCAGCAGCCAAGGGCTAGCGGGGTACAATGAGCAGTTCTTC

v_gene: TRBV2
d_gene: -
j_gene: TRBJ2-1
abundance: -
CDR3aa: CASRRDTSSYNEQFF
CDR3nt: TGTGCCAGCAGAAGGGACACGAGCTCCTACAATGAGCAGTTCTTC

v_gene: TRBV2
d_gene: -
j_gene: TRBJ2-7
abundance: -
CDR3aa: CASNDMAGTAYEQYF
CDR3nt: TGTGCCAGCAACGATATGGCGGGGACGGCCTACGAGCAGTACTTC

v_gene: TRBV2
d_gene: TRBD1
j_gene: TRBJ1-3
abundance: -
CDR3aa: CASSDGTGGGNTIYF
CDR3nt: TGTGCCAGCAGTGACGGGACAGGGGGTGGAAACACCATATATTTT

v_gene: TRBV4-1
d_gene: -
j_gene: TRBJ1-2
abundance: -
CDR3aa: CASSQEEQGPYGYTF
CDR3nt: TGCGCCAGCAGCCAAGAGGAACAGGGCCCCTATGGCTACACCTTC

v_gene: TRBV9
d_gene: TRBD2
j_gene: TRBJ2-1
abundance: -
CDR3aa: CASSAGLAVSYNEQFF
CDR3nt: TGTGCCAGCAGCGCCGGACTAGCGGTATCCTACAATGAGCAGTTCTTC

v_gene: TRBV7-6
d_gene: TRBD2
j_gene: TRBJ2-7
abundance: -
CDR3aa: CASSRGGDSYEQYF
CDR3nt: TGTGCCAGCAGCCGCGGGGGGGACTCCTACGAGCAGTACTTC